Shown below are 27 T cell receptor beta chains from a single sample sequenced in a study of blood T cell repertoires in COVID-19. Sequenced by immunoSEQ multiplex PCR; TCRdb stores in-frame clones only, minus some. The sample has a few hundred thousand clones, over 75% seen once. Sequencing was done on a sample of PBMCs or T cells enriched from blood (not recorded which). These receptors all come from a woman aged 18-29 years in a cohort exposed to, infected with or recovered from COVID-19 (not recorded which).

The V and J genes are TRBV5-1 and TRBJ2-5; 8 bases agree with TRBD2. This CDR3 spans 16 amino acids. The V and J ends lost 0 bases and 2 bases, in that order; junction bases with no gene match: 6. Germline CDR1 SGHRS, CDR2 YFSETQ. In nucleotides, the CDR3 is TGCGCCAGCAGCTTGGCCGTGGGACTAGGGCAAGAGACCCAGTACTTC. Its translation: CASSLAVGLGQETQYF. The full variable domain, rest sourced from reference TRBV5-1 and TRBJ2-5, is KAGVTQTPRYLIKTRGQQVTLSCSPISGHRSVSWYQQTPGQGLQFLFEYFSETQRNKGNFPGRFSGRQFSNSRSEMNVSTLELGDSALYLCASSLAVGLGQETQYFGPGTRLLVL.

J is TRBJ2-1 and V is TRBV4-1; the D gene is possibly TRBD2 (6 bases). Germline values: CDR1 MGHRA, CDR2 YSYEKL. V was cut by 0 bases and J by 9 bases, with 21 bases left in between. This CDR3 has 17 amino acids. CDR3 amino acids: CASSQEAPSAGSGEQFF. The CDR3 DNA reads TGCGCCAGCAGCCAAGAGGCTCCCTCGGCGGGATCGGGTGAGCAGTTCTTC.

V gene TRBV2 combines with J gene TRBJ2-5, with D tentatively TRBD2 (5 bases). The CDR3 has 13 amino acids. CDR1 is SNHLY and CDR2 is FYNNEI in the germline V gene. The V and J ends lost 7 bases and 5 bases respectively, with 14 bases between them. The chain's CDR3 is CASTLDFIETQYF. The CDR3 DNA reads TGTGCCAGCACACTAGATTTCATCGAGACCCAGTACTTC.

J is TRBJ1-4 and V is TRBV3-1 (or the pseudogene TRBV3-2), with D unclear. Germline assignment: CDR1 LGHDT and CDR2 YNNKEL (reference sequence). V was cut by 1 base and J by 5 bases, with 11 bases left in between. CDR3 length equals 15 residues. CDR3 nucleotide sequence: TGTGCCAGCAGCCAAGCGGATGGGAGGAATGAAAAACTGTTTTTT. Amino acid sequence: CASSQADGRNEKLFF.

This chain's CDR3 is CASSEAVNTEAFF. The CDR3 coding sequence is TGTGCCAGCAGTGAGGCGGTGAACACTGAAGCTTTCTTT. J is TRBJ1-1 and V is TRBV2, with unresolved D. V lost 3 bases and J lost 0, with 5 bases in between. The CDR3 has 13 residues. CDR1 is SNHLY, CDR2 FYNNEI, per germline.

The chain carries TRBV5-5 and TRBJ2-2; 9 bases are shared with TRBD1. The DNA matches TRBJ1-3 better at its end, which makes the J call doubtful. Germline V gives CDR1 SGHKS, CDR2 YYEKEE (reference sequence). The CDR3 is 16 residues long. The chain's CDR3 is CASRVQDRGPGNTIYF. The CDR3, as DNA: TGTGCCAGCAGAGTTCAGGACAGGGGACCTGGAAACACCATATATTTT.

For the CDR3, the DNA is TGTGCCAGTACCGCAGGGACAGGGGCTGAAAAACTGTTTTTT. Its translation: CASTAGTGAEKLFF. The V and J genes are TRBV19 and TRBJ1-4; the match to TRBD1 covers 10 bases. Germline V gene sequence: CDR1 LNHDA, CDR2 SQIVND (reference sequence). With 7 bases clipped from V and 7 bases from J, the junction kept 6 bases outside the gene matches. The CDR3 has 14 residues.

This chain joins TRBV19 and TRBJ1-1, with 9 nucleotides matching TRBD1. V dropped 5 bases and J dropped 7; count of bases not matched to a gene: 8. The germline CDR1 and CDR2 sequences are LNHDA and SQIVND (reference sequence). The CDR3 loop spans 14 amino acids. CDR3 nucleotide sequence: TGTGCCAGTAGTTACTACAGGGGGCGGGGTGAAGCTTTCTTT. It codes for CASSYYRGRGEAFF.

CDR3 loop: CAISDDNNYGYTF. CDR3 nucleotide sequence: TGTGCCATCAGTGATGACAATAACTATGGCTACACCTTC. This sequence joins TRBV10-3 and TRBJ1-2; D gene unclear. Germline-derived CDR1 and CDR2 are ENHRY and SYGVKD. CDR3 size: 13 residues. With 3 bases removed from V and 1 base from J, the gap between germline ends came to 6 bases.

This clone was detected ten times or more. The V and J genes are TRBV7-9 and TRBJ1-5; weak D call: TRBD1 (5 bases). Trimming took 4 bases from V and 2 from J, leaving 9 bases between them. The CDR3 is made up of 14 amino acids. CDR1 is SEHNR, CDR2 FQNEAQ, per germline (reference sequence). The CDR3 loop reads CASSSDNGNQPQHF. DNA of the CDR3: TGTGCCAGCAGCTCGGACAATGGCAATCAGCCCCAGCATTTT.

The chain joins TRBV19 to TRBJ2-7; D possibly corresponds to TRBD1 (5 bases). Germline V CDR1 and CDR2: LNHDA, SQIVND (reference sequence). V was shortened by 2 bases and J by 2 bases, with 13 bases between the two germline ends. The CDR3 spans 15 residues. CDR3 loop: CASSIYPGYPYEQYF. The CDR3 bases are TGTGCCAGTAGTATATACCCAGGGTACCCCTACGAGCAGTACTTC.

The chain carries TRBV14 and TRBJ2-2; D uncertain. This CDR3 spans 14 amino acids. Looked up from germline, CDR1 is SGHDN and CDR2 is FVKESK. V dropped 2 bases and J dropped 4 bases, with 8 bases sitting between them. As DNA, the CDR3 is TGTGCCAGCAGCCAATTTGCGAGCACCGGGGAGCTGTTTTTT. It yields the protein CASSQFASTGELFF.

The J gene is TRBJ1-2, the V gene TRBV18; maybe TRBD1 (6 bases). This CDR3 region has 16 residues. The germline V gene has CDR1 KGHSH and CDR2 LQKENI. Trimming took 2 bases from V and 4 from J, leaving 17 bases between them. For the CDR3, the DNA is TGTGCCAGCTCACCAATTCACAGGGACACCTCCTATGGCTACACCTTC. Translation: CASSPIHRDTSYGYTF.

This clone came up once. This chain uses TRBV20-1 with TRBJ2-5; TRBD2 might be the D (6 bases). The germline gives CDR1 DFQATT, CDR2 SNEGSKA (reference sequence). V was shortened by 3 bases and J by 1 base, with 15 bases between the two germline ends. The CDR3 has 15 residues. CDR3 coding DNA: TGCAGTGCTAGTGGAAAACGGGACTCCCAAGAGACCCAGTACTTC. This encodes CSASGKRDSQETQYF.

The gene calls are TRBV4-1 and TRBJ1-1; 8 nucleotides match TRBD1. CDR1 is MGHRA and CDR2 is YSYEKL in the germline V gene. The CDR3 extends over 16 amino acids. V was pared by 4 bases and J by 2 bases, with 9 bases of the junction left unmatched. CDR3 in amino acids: CASSPNWQGANTEAFF. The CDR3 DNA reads TGCGCCAGCAGCCCAAACTGGCAGGGGGCAAACACTGAAGCTTTCTTT.

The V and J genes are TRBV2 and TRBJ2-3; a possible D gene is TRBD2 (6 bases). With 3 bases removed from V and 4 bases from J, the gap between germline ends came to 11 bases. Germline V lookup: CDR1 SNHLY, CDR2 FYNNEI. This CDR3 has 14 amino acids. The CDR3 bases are TGTGCCAGCAGTGATGGGACGGGGGCAGATACGCAGTATTTT. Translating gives CASSDGTGADTQYF.

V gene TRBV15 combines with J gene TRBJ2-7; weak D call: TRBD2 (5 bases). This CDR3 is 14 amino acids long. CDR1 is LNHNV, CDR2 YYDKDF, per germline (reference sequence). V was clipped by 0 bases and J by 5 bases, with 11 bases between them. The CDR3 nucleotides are TGTGCCACCAGCAGAGATCCCGGGGATCACGAGCAGTACTTC. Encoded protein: CATSRDPGDHEQYF.

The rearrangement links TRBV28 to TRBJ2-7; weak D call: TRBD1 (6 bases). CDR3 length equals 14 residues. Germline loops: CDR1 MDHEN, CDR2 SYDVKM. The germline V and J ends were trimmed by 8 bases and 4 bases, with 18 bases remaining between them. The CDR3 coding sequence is TGTGCCAGCCGCCTGGACAGCCTCACGTACGAGCAGTACTTC. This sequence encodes CASRLDSLTYEQYF.

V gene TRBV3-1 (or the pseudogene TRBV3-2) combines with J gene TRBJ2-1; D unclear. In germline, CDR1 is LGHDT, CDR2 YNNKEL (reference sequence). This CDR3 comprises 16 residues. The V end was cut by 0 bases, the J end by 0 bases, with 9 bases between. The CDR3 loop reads CASSQDRLGSYNEQFF. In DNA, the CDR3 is TGTGCCAGCAGCCAAGACCGGCTAGGCTCCTACAATGAGCAGTTCTTC.

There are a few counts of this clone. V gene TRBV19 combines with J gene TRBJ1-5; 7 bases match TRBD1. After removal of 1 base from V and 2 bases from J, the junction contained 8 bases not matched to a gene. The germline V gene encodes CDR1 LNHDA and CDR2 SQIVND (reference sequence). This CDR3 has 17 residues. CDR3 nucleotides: TGTGCCAGTAGTATAGTTAAAGGGACAGATGGCAATCAGCCCCAGCATTTT. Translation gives CASSIVKGTDGNQPQHF.

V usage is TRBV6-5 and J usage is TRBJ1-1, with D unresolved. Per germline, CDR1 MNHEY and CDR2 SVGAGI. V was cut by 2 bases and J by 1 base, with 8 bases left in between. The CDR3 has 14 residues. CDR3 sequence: CASSYGGSNTEAFF. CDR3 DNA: TGTGCCAGCAGTTACGGCGGGTCGAACACTGAAGCTTTCTTT.

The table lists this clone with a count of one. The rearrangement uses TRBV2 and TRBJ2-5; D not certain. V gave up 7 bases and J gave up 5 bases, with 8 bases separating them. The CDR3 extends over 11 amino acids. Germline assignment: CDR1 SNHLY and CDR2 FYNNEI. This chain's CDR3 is CASNFFETQYF. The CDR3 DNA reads TGTGCCAGCAACTTTTTCGAGACCCAGTACTTC.

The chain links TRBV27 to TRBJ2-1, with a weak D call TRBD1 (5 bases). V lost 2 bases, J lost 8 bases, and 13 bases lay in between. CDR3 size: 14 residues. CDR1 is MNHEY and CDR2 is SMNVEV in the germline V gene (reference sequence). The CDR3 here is CASSLLGRADEQFF. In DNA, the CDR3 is TGTGCCAGCAGTTTACTGGGCAGGGCTGATGAGCAGTTCTTC.

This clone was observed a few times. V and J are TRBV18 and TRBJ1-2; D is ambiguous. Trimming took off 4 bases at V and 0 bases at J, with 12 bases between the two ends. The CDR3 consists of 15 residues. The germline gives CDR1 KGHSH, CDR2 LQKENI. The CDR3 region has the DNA TGTGCCAGCTCACAAAACCTGCAGGCTAACTATGGCTACACCTTC. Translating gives CASSQNLQANYGYTF.

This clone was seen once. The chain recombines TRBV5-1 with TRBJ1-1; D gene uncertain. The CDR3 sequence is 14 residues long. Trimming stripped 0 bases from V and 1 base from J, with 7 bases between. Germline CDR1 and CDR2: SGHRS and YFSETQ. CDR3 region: CASSLVGQNTEAFF. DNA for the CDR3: TGCGCCAGCAGCTTGGTTGGCCAGAACACTGAAGCTTTCTTT.

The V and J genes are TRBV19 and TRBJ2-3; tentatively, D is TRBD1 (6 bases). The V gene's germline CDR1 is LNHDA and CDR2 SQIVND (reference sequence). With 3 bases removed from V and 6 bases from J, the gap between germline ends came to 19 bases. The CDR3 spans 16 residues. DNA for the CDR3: TGTGCCAGTAGTATCAGGGGCAGCGTAGGTATGGATACGCAGTATTTT. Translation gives CASSIRGSVGMDTQYF. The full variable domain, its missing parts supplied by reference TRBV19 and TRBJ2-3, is DGGITQSPKYLFRKEGQNVTLSCEQNLNHDAMYWYRQDPGQGLRLIYYSQIVNDFQKGDIAEGYSVSREKKESFPLTVTSAQKNPTAFYLCASSIRGSVGMDTQYFGPGTRLTVL.

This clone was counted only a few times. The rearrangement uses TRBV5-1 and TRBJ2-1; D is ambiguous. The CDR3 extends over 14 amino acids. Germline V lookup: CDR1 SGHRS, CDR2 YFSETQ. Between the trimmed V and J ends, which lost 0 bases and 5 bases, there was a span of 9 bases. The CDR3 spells CASSLGSKDNEQFF. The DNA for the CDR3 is TGCGCCAGCAGCTTGGGGAGTAAGGACAATGAGCAGTTCTTC.